Each of the 3 T cell receptor beta chains below was sequenced from the same sample in a study of shared clonotypes between healthy human individuals (TCRdb year 2020). Receptor amplification or capture employed the immunoSEQ multiplex PCR assay. TCRdb mirrors the immuneACCESS table, restricted to in-frame sequences. Some clones are absent from its copies; in checked studies, under half trace to an unresolved V gene, and the reason for the others is unknown. The table for this sample lists 950,000 to 1,100,000 clones; 78% of them were counted only once. The ten largest make up around 0.61% of the sample. Sequenced sample: memory CD4+ T cells from PBMCs. Reading the label with the study, this specimen's cell subset or site is: CD45RA-negative fraction. Receptor source: a man younger than 35 in good health. Some clones in this sample may be carry-over from other donors' samples.

The V call is TRBV11-2, the J call TRBJ2-1; maybe TRBD1 (5 bases). Trimming stripped 5 bases from V and 5 bases from J, with 19 bases between. The CDR3 covers 16 residues. From germline, CDR1 is SGHAT and CDR2 FQNNGV. In nucleotides, the CDR3 is TGTGCCAGCAGCCTGCCAGTGGCAGGGATTCACAATGAGCAGTTCTTC. Residues: CASSLPVAGIHNEQFF.

On this clone: A much more abundant neighbour one base away suggests this may be a read error. J is TRBJ1-1 and V is TRBV2, with D maybe TRBD1 (5 bases). Germline CDR1 SNHLY, CDR2 FYNNEI. The CDR3 sequence is 14 residues long. CDR3: CASRKLQSGGEALF. The DNA of the CDR3 is TGTGCCAGCAGGAAACTACAGAGCGGGGGTGAAGCTCTCTTT. The whole variable domain, filled in from reference TRBV2 and TRBJ1-1, reads EPEVTQTPSHQVTQMGQEVILRCVPISNHLYFYWYRQILGQKVEFLVSFYNNEISEKSEIFDDQFSVERPDGSNFTLKIRSTKLEDSAMYFCASRKLQSGGEALFGQGTRLTVV.

Turning to this clone: The sample holds other DNA sequences that translate to the same CDR3. The chain carries TRBV7-9 and TRBJ1-2, with TRBD1 as a possible D gene (5 bases). The CDR3 has 13 residues. Trimming removed 1 base from V and 5 bases from J, with 8 bases in between. Germline V lookup: CDR1 SEHNR, CDR2 FQNEAQ (reference sequence). In DNA, the CDR3 is TGTGCCAGCAGCTTAGGACAGTCTTATGGCTACACCTTC. Its translation is CASSLGQSYGYTF.